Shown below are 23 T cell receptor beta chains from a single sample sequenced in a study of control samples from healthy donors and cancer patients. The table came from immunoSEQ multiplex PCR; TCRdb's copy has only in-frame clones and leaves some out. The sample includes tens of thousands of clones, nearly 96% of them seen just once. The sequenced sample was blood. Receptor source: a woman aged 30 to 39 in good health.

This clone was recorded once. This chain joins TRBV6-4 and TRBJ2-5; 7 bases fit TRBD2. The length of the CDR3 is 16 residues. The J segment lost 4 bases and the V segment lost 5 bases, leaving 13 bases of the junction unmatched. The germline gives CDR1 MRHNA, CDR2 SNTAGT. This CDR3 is CASSNQVRGEGETQYF. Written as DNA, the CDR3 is TGTGCCAGCAGTAATCAGGTCAGAGGGGAGGGAGAGACCCAGTACTTC.

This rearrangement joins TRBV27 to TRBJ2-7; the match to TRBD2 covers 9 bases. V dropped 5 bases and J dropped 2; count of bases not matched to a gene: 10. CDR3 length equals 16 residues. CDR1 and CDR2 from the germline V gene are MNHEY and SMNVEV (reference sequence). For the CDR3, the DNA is TGTGCCAGCAGTCCCTACGCGGGAGGGCCACCCTACGAGCAGTACTTC. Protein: CASSPYAGGPPYEQYF.

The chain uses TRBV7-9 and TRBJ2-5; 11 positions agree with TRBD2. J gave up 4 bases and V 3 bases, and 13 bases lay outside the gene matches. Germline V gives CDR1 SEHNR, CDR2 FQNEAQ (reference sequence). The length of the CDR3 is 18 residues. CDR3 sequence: CASSFVETSGIGSETQYF. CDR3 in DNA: TGTGCCAGCAGCTTCGTCGAGACTAGCGGGATTGGGTCAGAGACCCAGTACTTC.

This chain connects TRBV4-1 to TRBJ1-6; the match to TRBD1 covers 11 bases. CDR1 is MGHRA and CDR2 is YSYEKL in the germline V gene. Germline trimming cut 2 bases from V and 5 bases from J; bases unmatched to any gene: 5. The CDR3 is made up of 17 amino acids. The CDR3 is CASSQHLGQGDNSPLHF. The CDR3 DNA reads TGCGCCAGCAGCCAACATTTGGGACAGGGGGATAATTCACCCCTCCACTTT.

CDR3 amino acids: CAWSVSAGTEAFF. In DNA form, the CDR3 reads TGTGCCTGGAGTGTCTCAGCGGGCACTGAAGCTTTCTTT. The V and J genes are TRBV30 and TRBJ1-1; no clear D. Trimming removed 0 bases at V and 4 bases at J, with 9 bases between. This CDR3 is built from 13 residues. From germline, CDR1 is GTSNPN and CDR2 SVGIG (reference sequence).

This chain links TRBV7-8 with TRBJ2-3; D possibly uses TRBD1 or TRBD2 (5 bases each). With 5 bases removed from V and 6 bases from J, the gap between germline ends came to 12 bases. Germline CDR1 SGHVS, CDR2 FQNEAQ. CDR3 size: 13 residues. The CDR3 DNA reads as TGTGCCAGCAGCCCCCGCTGGGACGATACGCAGTATTTT. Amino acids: CASSPRWDDTQYF.

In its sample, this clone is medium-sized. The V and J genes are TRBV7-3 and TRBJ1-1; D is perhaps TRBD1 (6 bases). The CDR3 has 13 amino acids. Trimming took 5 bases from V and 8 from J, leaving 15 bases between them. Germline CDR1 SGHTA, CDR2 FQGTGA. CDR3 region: CASSPARQDEAFF. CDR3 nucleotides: TGTGCCAGCAGCCCCGCCCGACAGGACGAAGCTTTCTTT.

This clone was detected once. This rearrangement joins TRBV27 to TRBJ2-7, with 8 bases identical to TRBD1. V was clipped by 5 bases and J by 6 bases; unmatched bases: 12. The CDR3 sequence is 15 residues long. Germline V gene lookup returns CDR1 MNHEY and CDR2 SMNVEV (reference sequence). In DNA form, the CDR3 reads TGTGCCAGCAGTCCAGGGGGCTCCCCGACGGCCGAGCAGTACTTC. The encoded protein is CASSPGGSPTAEQYF.

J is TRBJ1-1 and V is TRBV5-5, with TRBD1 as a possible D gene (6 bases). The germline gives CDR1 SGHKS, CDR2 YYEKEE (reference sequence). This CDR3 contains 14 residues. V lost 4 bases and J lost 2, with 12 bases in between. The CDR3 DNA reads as TGTGCCAGCAGCCGCCGGACAGAAAACACTGAAGCTTTCTTT. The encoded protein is CASSRRTENTEAFF.

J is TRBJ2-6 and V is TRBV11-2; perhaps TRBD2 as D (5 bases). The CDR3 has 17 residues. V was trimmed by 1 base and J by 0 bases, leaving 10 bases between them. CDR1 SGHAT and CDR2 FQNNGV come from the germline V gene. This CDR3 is CASSLGRRSSGANVLTF. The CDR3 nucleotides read TGTGCCAGCAGCTTAGGGAGGCGGTCCTCTGGGGCCAACGTCCTGACTTTC.

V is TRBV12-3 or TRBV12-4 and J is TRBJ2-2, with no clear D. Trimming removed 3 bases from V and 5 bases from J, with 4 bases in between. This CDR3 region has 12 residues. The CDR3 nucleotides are TGTGCCAGCAGTTTTACAACCGGGGAGCTGTTTTTT. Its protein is CASSFTTGELFF.

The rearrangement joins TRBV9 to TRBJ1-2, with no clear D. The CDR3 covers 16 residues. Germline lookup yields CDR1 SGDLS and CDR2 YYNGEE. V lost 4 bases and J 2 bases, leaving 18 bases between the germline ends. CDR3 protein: CASSLTPDENNYGYTF. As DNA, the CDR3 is TGTGCCAGCAGCCTAACGCCGGACGAGAACAACTATGGCTACACCTTC.

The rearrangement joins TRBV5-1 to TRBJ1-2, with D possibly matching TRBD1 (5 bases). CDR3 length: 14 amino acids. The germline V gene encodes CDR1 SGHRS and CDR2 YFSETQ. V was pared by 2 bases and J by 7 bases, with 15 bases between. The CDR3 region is CASSFTREEVGYTF. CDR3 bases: TGCGCCAGCAGCTTCACCAGGGAAGAGGTTGGCTACACCTTC.

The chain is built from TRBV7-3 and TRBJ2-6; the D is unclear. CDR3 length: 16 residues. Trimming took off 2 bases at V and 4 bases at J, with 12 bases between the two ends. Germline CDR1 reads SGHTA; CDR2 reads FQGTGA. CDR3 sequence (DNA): TGTGCCAGCAGCTTATTCGGGTTCGGAGGGGCCAACGTCCTGACTTTC. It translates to CASSLFGFGGANVLTF.

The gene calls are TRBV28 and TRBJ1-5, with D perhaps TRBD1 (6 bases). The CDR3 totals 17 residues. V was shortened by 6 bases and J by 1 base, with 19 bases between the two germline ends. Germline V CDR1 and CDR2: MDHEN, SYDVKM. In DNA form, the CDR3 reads TGTGCCAGCAGACCGGGACAATGGTCCTCCAGCAATCAGCCCCAGCATTTT. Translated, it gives CASRPGQWSSSNQPQHF.

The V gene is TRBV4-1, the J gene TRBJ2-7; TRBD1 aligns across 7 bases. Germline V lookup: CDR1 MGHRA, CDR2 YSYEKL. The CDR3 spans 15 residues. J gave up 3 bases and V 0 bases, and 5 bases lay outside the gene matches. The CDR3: CASSQETGSGYEQYF. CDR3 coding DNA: TGCGCCAGCAGCCAAGAGACAGGGTCTGGCTACGAGCAGTACTTC.

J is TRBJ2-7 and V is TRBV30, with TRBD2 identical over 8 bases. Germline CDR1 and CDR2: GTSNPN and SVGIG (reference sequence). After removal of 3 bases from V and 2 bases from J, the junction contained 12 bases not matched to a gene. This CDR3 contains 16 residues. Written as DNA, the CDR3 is TGTGCCTGGAGCGGGGGGGTAGCGGGGATACCCTACGAGCAGTACTTC. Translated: CAWSGGVAGIPYEQYF.

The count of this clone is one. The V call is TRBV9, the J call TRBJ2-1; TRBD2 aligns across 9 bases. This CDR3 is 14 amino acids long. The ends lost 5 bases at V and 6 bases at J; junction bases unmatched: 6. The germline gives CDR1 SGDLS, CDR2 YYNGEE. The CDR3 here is CASSRREGSNEQFF. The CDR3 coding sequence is TGTGCCAGCAGTAGGCGGGAGGGATCCAATGAGCAGTTCTTC.

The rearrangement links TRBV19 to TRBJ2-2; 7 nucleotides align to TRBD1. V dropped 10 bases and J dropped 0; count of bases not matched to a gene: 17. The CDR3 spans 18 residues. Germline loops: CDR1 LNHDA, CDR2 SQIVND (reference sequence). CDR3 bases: TGTGCCACCAGGGGTCCGGGACAGAAATTATCGAACACCGGGGAGCTGTTTTTT. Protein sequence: CATRGPGQKLSNTGELFF.

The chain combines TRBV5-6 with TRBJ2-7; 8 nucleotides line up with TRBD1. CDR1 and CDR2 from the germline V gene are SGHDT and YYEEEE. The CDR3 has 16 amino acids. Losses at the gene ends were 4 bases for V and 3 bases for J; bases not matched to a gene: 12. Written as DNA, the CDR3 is TGTGCCAGCAGCCTCCTCCAACAGGGGGTGTTCTACGAGCAGTACTTC. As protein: CASSLLQQGVFYEQYF. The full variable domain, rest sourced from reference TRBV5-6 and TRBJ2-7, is DAGVTQSPTHLIKTRGQQVTLRCSPKSGHDTVSWYQQALGQGPQFIFQYYEEEERQRGNFPDRFSGHQFPNYSSELNVNALLLGDSALYLCASSLLQQGVFYEQYFGPGTRLTVT.

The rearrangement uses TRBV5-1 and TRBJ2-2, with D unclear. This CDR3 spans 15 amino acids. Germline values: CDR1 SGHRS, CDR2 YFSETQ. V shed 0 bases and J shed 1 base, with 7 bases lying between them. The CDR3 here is CASSLAPQNTGELFF. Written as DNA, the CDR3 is TGCGCCAGCAGCTTGGCCCCACAGAACACCGGGGAGCTGTTTTTT.

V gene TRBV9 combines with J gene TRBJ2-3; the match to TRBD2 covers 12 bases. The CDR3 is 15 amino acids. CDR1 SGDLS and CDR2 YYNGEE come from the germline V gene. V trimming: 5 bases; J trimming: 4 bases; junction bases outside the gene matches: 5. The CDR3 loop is CASSGGLAGPDTQYF. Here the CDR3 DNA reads TGTGCCAGCAGTGGAGGACTAGCGGGACCAGATACGCAGTATTTT. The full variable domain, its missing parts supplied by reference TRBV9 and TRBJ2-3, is DSGVTQTPKHLITATGQRVTLRCSPRSGDLSVYWYQQSLDQGLQFLIQYYNGEERAKGNILERFSAQQFPDLHSELNLSSLELGDSALYFCASSGGLAGPDTQYFGPGTRLTVL.

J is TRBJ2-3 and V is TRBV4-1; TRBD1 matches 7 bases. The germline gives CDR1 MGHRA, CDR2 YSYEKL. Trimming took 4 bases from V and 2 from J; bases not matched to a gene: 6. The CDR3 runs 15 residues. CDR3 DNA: TGCGCCAGCAGCCTACGGACAGGAAACACAGATACGCAGTATTTT. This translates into CASSLRTGNTDTQYF.